Sequencing of this T cell receptor (beta chain) was carried out in a study of blood T cell repertoires in COVID-19 (dated by TCRdb to 2019 to 2021). About the study as a whole: The collaborator samples originated in the United States, Italy and Spain and spanned the acute and convalescent phases of COVID-19. The prospective study material was composed of cDNA or gDNA derived from T cells, B-cell-depleted T cells, or PBMCs. Deeply sampled blood TCRbeta repertoires from subjects exposed to, actively infected with, or recovered from COVID-19 were included in the dataset. A freely available public database, intended as a resource for researchers studying the immune response to SARS-CoV-2, is where the repertoires were released. The samples were drawn from the first 160 participants of the ongoing ImmuneRACE study and from 950 to 1,500 subjects provided by 6 global collaborators. Nearly every sample came with metadata listing a de-identified subject ID, COVID-19 status, age in years and sex. Where available, HLA class I and class II types were obtained from metadata supplied by the sample provider rather than from assay-based typing.

The immunoSEQ Assay, a bias-controlled multiplex PCR, was used to amplify TCRbeta CDR3 regions from genomic DNA. Under the source paper's analysis protocol: The number of nucleated cells in each sample was estimated by amplification of reference gene primers within the assay. Sequence reads were collapsed and filtered to measure the absolute abundance of every unique TCRbeta CDR3 rearrangement. For each sample, productive Simpson clonality was calculated as the square root of Simpson's diversity index across productive rearrangements. As stored in TCRdb, this immuneACCESS dataset retains in-frame rearrangements with V and J assigned. A fraction of the clones does not appear; measured against another copy, unresolved V genes explain less than half of the discrepancy, and the remainder lacks a known reason. That table is the source of V, J and clone size, and D and trimming were worked out from the DNA. This sample has about 100,000 clones in its table, and 80% to 90% of those were observed once. Of the sample, approximately 15% is held by the ten largest clones.

Of note for this clone: Its recognized antigen is unknown. The input lacks base qualities; no much larger clone sits a single base away.

Whole blood was collected in K2EDTA tubes by collaborating institutions according to the institutions' own protocols. For TCRbeta analysis, collaborators shipped samples in one of three forms: frozen whole blood, isolated PBMCs, or DNA extracted from either of those sample types. Deletion took 2 bases off V and 5 bases off J, with a span of 8 bases between the germline ends. The CDR3 measures 13 amino acids from cysteine to phenylalanine. Only the CDR3 part of the read is kept: 39 bases, read in frame from the first base. For CDR1 and CDR2, the germline V gene lists ENHRY and SYGVKD. Overall results and qualifications from the work: How much clinical and demographic metadata was included differed by source and by participant, and the metadata was provided uncurated.

What was sequenced was peripheral blood. The chain was built from TRBV10-3 and TRBJ2-3; TRBD2 is a weak D gene call, 5 bases matching. This clonotype originated in a man aged 45-65 years with acute or convalescent COVID-19. The CDR3: CAISEPGEDTQYF. The nucleotide sequence reads TGTGCCATCAGTGAGCCCGGGGAAGATACGCAGTATTTT.